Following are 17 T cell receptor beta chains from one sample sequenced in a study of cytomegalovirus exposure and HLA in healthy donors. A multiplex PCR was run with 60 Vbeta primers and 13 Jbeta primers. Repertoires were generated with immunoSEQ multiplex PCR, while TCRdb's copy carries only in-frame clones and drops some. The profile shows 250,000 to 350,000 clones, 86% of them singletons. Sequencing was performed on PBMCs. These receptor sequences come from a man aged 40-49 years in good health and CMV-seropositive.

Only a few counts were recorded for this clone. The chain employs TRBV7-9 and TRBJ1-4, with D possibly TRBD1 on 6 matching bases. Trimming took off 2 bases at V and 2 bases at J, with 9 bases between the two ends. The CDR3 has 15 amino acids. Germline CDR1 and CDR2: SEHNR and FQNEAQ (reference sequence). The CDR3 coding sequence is TGTGCCAGCAGCTTATCGGGACATACTAATGAAAAACTGTTTTTT. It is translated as CASSLSGHTNEKLFF.

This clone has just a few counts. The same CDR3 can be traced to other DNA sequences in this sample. The chain's CDR3 is CASSLTGGEQYF. In DNA form, the CDR3 reads TGTGCCAGCAGTTTGACAGGGGGCGAGCAGTACTTC. The rearrangement joins TRBV28 to TRBJ2-7; TRBD1 matches 9 bases. Trimming took 3 bases from V and 6 from J; bases not matched to a gene: 0. The germline V gene encodes CDR1 MDHEN and CDR2 SYDVKM. The CDR3 consists of 12 residues.

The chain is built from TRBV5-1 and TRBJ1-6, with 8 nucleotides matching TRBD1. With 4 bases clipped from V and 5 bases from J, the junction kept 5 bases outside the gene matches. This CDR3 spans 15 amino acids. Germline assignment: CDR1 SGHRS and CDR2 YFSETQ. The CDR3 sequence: CASSPDRGHNSPLHF. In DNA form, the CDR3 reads TGCGCCAGCAGCCCCGACAGGGGTCATAATTCACCCCTCCACTTT.

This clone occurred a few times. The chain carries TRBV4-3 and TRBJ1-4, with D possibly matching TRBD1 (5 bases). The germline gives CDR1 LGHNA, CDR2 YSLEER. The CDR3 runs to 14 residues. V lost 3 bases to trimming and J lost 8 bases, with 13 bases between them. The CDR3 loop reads CASSHGTPGEKLFF. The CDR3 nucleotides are TGCGCCAGCAGCCACGGGACTCCGGGGGAAAAACTGTTTTTT.

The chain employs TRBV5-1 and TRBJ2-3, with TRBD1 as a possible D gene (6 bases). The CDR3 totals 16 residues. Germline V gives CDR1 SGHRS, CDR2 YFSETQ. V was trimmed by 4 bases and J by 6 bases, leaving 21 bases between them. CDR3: CASSPGPGVGMDTQYF. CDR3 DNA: TGCGCCAGCAGCCCCGGGCCAGGGGTCGGGATGGATACGCAGTATTTT.

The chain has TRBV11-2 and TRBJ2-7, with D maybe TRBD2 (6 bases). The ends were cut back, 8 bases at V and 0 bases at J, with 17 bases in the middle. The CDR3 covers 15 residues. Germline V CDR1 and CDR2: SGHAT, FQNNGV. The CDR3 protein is CASQGPGLPSYEQYF. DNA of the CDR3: TGTGCCAGCCAAGGACCGGGACTGCCCTCCTACGAGCAGTACTTC.

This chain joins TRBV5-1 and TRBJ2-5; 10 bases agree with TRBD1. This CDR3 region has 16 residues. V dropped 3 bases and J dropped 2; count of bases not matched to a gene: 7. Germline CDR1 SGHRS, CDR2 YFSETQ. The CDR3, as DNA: TGCGCCAGCAGCTGGGGGGACAGGGGCAGGCAAGAGACCCAGTACTTC. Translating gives CASSWGDRGRQETQYF.

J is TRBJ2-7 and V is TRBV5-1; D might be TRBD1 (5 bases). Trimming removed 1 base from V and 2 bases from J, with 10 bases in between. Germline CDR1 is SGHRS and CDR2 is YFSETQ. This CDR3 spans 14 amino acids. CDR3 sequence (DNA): TGCGCCAGCAGCTTGTTGGCAGGGCCCTACGAGCAGTACTTC. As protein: CASSLLAGPYEQYF.

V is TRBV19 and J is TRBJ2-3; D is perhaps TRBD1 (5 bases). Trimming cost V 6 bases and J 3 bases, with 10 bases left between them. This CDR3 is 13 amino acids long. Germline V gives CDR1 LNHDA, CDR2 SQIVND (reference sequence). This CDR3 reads CASRTDATDTQYF. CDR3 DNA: TGTGCCAGTAGGACAGATGCTACAGATACGCAGTATTTT.

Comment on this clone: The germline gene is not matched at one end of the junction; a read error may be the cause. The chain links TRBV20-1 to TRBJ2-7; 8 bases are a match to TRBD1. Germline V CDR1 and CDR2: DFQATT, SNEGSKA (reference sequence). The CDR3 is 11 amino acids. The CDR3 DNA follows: TGCAGTGCTGGAGACAGGGGCGAGCAGTACTTC. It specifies CSAGDRGEQYF.

The CDR3 DNA reads as TGTGCCAGCAGCCAAGATACTAGCGGGAGGGCAGGGGAGCAGTTCTTC. This gives the protein CASSQDTSGRAGEQFF. V gene TRBV4-2 combines with J gene TRBJ2-1, with 13 bases matching TRBD2. This CDR3 is 16 amino acids long. The trim removed 0 bases at V and 10 bases at J, leaving 6 bases unmatched. Per the germline V gene, CDR1 is LGHNA and CDR2 is YNFKEQ.

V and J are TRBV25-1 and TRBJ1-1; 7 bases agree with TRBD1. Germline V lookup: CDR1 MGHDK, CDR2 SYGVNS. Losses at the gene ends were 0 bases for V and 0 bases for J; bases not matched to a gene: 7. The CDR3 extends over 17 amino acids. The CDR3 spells CASSEYEGAKMNTEAFF. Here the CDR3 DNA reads TGTGCCAGCAGTGAATACGAGGGGGCGAAAATGAACACTGAAGCTTTCTTT.

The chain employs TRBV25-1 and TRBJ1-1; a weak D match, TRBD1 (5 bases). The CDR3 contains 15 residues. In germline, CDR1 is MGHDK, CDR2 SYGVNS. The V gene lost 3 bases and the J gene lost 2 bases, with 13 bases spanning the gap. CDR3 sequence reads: CASSDPSTANTEAFF. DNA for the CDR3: TGTGCCAGCAGTGACCCCTCGACAGCCAACACTGAAGCTTTCTTT.

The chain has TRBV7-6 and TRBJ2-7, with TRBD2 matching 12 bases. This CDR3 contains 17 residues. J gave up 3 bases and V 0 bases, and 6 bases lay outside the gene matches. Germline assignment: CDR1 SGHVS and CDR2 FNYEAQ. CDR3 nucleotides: TGTGCCAGCAGCTTAGCAGGGGGACTAGCGGGTTACTACGAGCAGTACTTC. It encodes CASSLAGGLAGYYEQYF.

The CDR3 nucleotides read TGTGCCAGCTCACCAACCGGGACAGGGGGCGCTTGGGCCAACGTCCTGACTTTC. As protein: CASSPTGTGGAWANVLTF. V usage is TRBV18 and J usage is TRBJ2-6; 12 nucleotides align to TRBD1. This CDR3 comprises 18 residues. The germline gives CDR1 KGHSH, CDR2 LQKENI. V lost 2 bases, J lost 5 bases, and 7 bases stayed unmatched.

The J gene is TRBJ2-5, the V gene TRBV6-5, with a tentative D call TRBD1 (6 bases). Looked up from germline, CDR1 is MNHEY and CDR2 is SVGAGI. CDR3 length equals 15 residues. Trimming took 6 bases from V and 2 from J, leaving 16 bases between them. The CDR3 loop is CASSPWAGTQETQYF. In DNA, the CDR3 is TGTGCCAGCAGCCCATGGGCAGGGACACAAGAGACCCAGTACTTC.

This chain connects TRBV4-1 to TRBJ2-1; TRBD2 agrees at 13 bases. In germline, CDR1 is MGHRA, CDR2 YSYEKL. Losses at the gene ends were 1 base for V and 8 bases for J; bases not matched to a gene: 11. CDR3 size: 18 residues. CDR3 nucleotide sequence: TGCGCCAGCAGCCAAGGACTAGCGGGAGGTCCCGCGAAGGATGAGCAGTTCTTC. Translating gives CASSQGLAGGPAKDEQFF.